This T cell receptor (beta chain) was retrieved from a study of cytotoxic CD8 clonotypes in ibrutinib-treated CLL. As for the study in general: With a range of 6 to 36, the median treatment time before response samples were taken was eleven to twelve months. An average of about 250,000 productive templates and some 100,000 productive rearrangements was obtained per sample.

Generated by immunoSEQ multiplex PCR, the TCRdb table keeps only in-frame clones and is missing some. The profile shows under 50,000 clones, 65% to 70% of them singletons. J was trimmed by 6 bases and V by 2 bases; bases with no gene match: 6. This CDR3 spans 14 amino acids. Germline V gives CDR1 SGDLS, CDR2 YYNGEE. The specimen was PBMCs, collected at disease progression, from a patient treated with ibrutinib. The chain joins TRBV9 to TRBJ2-7, with TRBD2 matching over 9 bases. This receptor was identified in a human donor with chronic lymphocytic leukemia. CDR3 in amino acids: CASSVGAGGSEQYF. The CDR3 DNA is TGTGCCAGCAGCGTTGGGGCGGGAGGGAGCGAGCAGTACTTC.